The clone carrying this T cell receptor beta chain was found once. This sample was taken from a study of radiation and T cells in renal cell carcinoma. CDR3 size: 17 residues. V was trimmed by 0 bases and J by 3 bases, leaving 18 bases between them. CDR1 is MGHRA and CDR2 is YSYEKL in the germline V gene. TCRdb's copy holds only in-frame clones and misses some; the assay was immunoSEQ multiplex PCR. This table holds 100,000 to 150,000 clones, about four fifths found once. Time point given: blood 2 weeks post-SBRT. Treatment indicated: 15 Gy SBRT to primary tumor, nephrectomy 4 weeks later. Serial blood draws occurred at baseline and 2 and 4 weeks post-SBRT. The patient's renal cell carcinoma had clear cell pathology.

The sequenced sample was blood, obtained from a patient whose treatment included radiotherapy and nephrectomy. This sequence originates from a middle-aged man with renal cell carcinoma. The chain carries TRBV4-1 and TRBJ2-7; D gene unclear. CDR3: CASSQDLWAADDYEQYF. The CDR3 bases are TGCGCCAGCAGCCAAGACCTTTGGGCGGCGGACGACTACGAGCAGTACTTC.